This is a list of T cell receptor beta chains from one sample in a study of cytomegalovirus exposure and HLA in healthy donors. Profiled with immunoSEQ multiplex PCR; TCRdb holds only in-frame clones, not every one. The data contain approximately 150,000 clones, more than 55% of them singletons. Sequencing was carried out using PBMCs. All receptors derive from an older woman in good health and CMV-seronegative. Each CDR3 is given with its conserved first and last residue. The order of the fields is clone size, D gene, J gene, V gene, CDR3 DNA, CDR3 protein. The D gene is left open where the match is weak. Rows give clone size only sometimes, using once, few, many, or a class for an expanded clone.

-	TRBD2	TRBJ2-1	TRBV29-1	TGCAGCGTTGAGGGGACTAGCGGGACGGGCTCCTACAATGAGCAGTTCTTC	CSVEGTSGTGSYNEQFF
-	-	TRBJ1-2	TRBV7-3	TGTGCCAGCAGCTTAAGTTCGCAGGCCGCTCCTTATGGCTACACCTTC	CASSLSSQAAPYGYTF
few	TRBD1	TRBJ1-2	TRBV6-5	TGTGCCACCCACTCCGGCCGGGACAGGGGTAATGGCTACACCTTC	CATHSGRDRGNGYTF
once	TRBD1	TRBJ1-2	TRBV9	TGTGCCAGCAGATCCTCCGGGACAGGGCACTATGGCTACACCTTC	CASRSSGTGHYGYTF
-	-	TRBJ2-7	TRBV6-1	TGTGCCAGCAGGCAGCAGGGGACGAAGGGCGAGCAGTACTTC	CASRQQGTKGEQYF
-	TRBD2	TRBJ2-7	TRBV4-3	TGCGCCAGCAGCCTCGGGACTAGCGGGATTTACGAGCAGTACTTC	CASSLGTSGIYEQYF
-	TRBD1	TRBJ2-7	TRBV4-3	TGCGCCAGCAGCCGGTCCTCCGGACAGGGTGGCTACGAGCAGTACTTC	CASSRSSGQGGYEQYF
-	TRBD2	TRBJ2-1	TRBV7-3	TGTGCCAGCAGCCCAAGCCCAGGACTAGCGGGAGGGAGGAATAATGAGCAGTTCTTC	CASSPSPGLAGGRNNEQFF
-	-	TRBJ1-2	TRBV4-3	TGCGCCAGCAGCTTGGGCACTAACTATGGCTACACCTTC	CASSLGTNYGYTF
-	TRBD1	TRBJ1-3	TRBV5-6	TGTGCCAGCAGCTTGATTGGGACAGCCCTTGGAAACACCATATATTTT	CASSLIGTALGNTIYF
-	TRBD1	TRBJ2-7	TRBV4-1	TGCGCCAGCAGCAGCTCAGGGGGCCCCTACGAGCAGTACTTC	CASSSSGGPYEQYF
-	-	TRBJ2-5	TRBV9	TGTGCCAGCAGCGTAGGAGGAAAGCGGGAGACCCAGTACTTC	CASSVGGKRETQYF
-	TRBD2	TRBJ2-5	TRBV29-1	TGCAGCGTGGGCGGGGGGACGGGGGAGACCCAGTACTTC	CSVGGGTGETQYF
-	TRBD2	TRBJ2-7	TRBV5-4	TGTGCCAGCAGCCGATCCGGGACTAGCGGGAGTAATGAGCAGTACTTC	CASSRSGTSGSNEQYF
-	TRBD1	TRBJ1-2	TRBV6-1	TGTGCCAGCGCCGGGACAGCCCACTATGGCTACACCTTC	CASAGTAHYGYTF
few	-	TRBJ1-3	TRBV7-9	TGTTCCAGCAGCTTAGTTGACAGTTACGGAAACACCATATATTTT	CSSSLVDSYGNTIYF
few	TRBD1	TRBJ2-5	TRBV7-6	TGTGCCAGCAGCAAGCGACAGGGACGGCAAGAGACCCAGTACTTC	CASSKRQGRQETQYF
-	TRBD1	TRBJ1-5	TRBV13	TGTGCCAGCAGCTCGTTCGGACAGGGGGCAGGTGGGCCCCAGCATTTT	CASSSFGQGAGGPQHF
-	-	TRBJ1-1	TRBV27	TGTGCCAGCAGTTTCCAGGGAAGAAAGGACACTGAAGCTTTCTTT	CASSFQGRKDTEAFF
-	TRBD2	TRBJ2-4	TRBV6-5	TGTGCCAGCAGTTCTTTACTAGCGGGAATTAGGGACATTCAGTACTTC	CASSSLLAGIRDIQYF
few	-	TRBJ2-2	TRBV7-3	TGTGCCAGCAGCCCCTCCCGCGGAGCGGGGAACACCGGGGAGCTGTTTTTT	CASSPSRGAGNTGELFF
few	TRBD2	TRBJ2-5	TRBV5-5	TGTGCCAGCAGCTTGGGCAGGAACTTGGGACTAGCAGGGACCCAGTACTTC	CASSLGRNLGLAGTQYF
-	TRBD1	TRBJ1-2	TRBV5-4	TGTGCCAGCAGCATTGACAGGGGCGAAGGAGGCTACACCTTC	CASSIDRGEGGYTF
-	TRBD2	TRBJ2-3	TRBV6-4	TGTGCCAGCAGTACCGGGACTAGCGGAGATACGCAGTATTTT	CASSTGTSGDTQYF
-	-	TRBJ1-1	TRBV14	TGTGCCAGCAGCCAAGTATCAGGGGTGGGCACTGAAGCTTTCTTT	CASSQVSGVGTEAFF
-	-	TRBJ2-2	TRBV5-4	TGTGCCAGCAGCTTGGCAGGTCGTGGGACCGGGGAGCTGTTTTTT	CASSLAGRGTGELFF
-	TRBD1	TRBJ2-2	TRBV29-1	TGCAGCGTTGAGTGGGACAGGGGGCTTAGAAGACACGGGGAGCTGTTTTTT	CSVEWDRGLRRHGELFF
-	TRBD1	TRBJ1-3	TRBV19	TGTGCCAGGTCTCGGGGACAGGGATTTGGAAACACCATATATTTT	CARSRGQGFGNTIYF